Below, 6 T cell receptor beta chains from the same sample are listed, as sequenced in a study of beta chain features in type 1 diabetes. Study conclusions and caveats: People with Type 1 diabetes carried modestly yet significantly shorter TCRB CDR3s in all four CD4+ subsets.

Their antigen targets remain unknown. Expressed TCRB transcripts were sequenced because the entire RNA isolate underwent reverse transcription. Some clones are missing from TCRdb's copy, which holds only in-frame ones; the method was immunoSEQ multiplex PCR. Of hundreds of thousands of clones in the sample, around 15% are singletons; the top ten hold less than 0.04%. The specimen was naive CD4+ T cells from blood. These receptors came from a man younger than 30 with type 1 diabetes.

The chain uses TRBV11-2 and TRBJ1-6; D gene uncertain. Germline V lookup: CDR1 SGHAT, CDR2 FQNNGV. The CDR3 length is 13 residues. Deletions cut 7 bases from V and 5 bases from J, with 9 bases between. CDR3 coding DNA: TGTGCCAGCACTCCCGGGGATAATTCACCCCTCCACTTT. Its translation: CASTPGDNSPLHF.

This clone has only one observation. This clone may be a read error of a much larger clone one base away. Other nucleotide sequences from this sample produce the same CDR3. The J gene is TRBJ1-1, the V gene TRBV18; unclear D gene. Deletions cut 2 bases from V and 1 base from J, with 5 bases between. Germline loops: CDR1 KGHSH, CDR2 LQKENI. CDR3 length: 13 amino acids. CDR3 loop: CASSPVENTEAFF. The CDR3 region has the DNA TGTGCCAGCTCACCAGTGGAGAACACTGAAGCTTTCTTT.

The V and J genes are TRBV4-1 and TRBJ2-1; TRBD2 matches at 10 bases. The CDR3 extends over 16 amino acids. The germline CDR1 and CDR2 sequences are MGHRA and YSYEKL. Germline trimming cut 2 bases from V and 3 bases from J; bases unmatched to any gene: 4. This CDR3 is CASSQLGTSVYNEQFF. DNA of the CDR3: TGCGCCAGCAGCCAATTGGGGACTAGCGTCTACAATGAGCAGTTCTTC.

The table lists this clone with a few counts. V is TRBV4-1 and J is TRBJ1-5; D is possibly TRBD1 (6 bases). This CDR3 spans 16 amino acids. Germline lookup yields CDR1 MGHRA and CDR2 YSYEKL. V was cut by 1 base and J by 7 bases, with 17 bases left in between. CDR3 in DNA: TGCGCCAGCAGCCAAGTGCACAGGGAAGGATGGCAGCCCCAGCATTTT. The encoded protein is CASSQVHREGWQPQHF.

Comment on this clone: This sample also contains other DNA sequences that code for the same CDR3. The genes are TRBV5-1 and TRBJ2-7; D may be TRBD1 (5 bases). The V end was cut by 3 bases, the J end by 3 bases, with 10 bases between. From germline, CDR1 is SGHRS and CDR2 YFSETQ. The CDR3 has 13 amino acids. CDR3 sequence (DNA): TGCGCCAGCAGCTCCGGACACCTCTACGAGCAGTACTTC. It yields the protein CASSSGHLYEQYF.

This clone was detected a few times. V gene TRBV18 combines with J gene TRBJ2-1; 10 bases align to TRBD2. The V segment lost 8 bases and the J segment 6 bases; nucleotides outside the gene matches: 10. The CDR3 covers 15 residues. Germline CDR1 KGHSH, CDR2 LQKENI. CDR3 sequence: CASTLSGRFGNEQFF. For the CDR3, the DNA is TGTGCCAGCACCCTTAGCGGGAGGTTCGGCAATGAGCAGTTCTTC.